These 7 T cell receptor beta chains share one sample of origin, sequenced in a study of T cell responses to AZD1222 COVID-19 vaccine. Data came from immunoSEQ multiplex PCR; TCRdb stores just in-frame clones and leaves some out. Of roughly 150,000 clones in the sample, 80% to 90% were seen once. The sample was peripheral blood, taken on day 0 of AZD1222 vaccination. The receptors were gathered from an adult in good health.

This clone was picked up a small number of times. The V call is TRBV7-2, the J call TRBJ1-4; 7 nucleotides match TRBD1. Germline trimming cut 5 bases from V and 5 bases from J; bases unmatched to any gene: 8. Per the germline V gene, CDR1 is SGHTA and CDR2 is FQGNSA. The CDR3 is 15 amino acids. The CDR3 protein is CASSPNRGLNEKLFF. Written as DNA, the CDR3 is TGTGCCAGCAGCCCAAACAGGGGTTTAAATGAAAAACTGTTTTTT.

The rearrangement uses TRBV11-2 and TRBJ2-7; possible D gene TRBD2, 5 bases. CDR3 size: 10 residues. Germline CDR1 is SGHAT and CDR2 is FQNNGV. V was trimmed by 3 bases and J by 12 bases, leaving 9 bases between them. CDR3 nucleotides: TGTGCCAGCAGCTTCCCTGGGAGGTACTTC. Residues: CASSFPGRYF.

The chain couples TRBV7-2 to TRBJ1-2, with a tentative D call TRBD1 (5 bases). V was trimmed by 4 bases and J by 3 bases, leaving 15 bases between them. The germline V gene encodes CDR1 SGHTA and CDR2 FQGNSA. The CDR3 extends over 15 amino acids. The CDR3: CASSSPGQGYYGYTF. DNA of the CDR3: TGTGCCAGCAGCTCACCGGGTCAGGGTTACTATGGCTACACCTTC.

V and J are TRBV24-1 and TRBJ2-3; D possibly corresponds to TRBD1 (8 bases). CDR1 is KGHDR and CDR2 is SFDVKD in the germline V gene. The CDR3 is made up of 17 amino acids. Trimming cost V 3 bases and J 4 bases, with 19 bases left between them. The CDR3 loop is CATSDPTGEGSADTQYF. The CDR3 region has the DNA TGTGCCACCAGTGATCCGACAGGGGAGGGTAGTGCAGATACGCAGTATTTT.

This chain's CDR3 is CASSLLQGSRSPLHF. The CDR3 nucleotides read TGTGCCAGCAGCTTGTTACAGGGTAGTAGGTCACCCCTCCACTTT. The J gene is TRBJ1-6, the V gene TRBV11-2; possibly TRBD1 for D (6 bases). The CDR3 spans 15 residues. V was pared by 3 bases and J by 10 bases, with 16 bases between. CDR1 is SGHAT, CDR2 FQNNGV, per germline. Full variable domain (missing parts from reference TRBV11-2 and TRBJ1-6): EAGVAQSPRYKIIEKRQSVAFWCNPISGHATLYWYQQILGQGPKLLIQFQNNGVVDDSQLPKDRFSAERLKGVDSTLKIQPAKLEDSAVYLCASSLLQGSRSPLHFGNGTRLTVT.

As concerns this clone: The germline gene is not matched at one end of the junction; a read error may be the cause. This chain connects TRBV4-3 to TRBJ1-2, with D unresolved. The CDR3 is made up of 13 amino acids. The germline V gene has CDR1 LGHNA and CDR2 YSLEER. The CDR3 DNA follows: TGCGCCAGCAGCCAAGATAGGTGGCAGGCTAGAGCCTTC. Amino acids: CASSQDRWQARAF.

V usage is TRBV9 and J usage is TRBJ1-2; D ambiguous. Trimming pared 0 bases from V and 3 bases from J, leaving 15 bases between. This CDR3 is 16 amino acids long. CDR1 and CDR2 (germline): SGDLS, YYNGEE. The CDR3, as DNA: TGTGCCAGCAGCGTAGACGGTGGCAGCCTGGACTATGGCTACACCTTC. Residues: CASSVDGGSLDYGYTF.